A selection of T cell receptor beta chains follows, all from one sample in a study of T cells in Graves' hyperthyroidism and ophthalmopathy. Via MiXCR, TCRdb re-called the multiplex PCR reads, giving one row per CDR3 protein. The sample lists fewer than 350,000 distinct CDR3 sequences; about 16% were seen once. The sequenced sample consisted of blood. Source of these receptors: a woman aged 50 to 60 with Graves' hyperthyroidism that later progressed to Graves' ophthalmopathy. CDR3s include the opening cysteine and the closing phenylalanine or tryptophan. The D gene is left open where the match is weak. Size tells how often a clone was seen (once, few, many) or the class of an expanded clone, and some rows leave it out.

V gene: TRBV28; J gene: TRBJ2-5; CDR3 length: 14; D gene: TRBD2; clone size: many; CDR3 DNA: TGTGCCAGCAGTCTAACTAGCGGACAAGAGACCCAGTACTTC; CDR3 protein: CASSLTSGQETQYF
V gene: TRBV28; J gene: TRBJ1-5; CDR3 length: 14; D gene: TRBD1; clone size: many; CDR3 DNA: TGTGCCAGCTCTAACAGGGGAGGCAATCAGCCCCAGCATTTT; CDR3 protein: CASSNRGGNQPQHF
V gene: TRBV2; J gene: TRBJ2-7; CDR3 length: 15; D gene: TRBD2; clone size: many; CDR3 DNA: TGTGCCAGCAGTGAAGGGGTAGCGGGCGGATACGAGCAGTACTTC; CDR3 protein: CASSEGVAGGYEQYF
V gene: TRBV12-3/TRBV12-4; J gene: TRBJ2-3; CDR3 length: 13; D gene: TRBD1; clone size: many; CDR3 DNA: TGTGCCAGCCTGGACAGGGGAGCAGATACGCAGTATTTT; CDR3 protein: CASLDRGADTQYF
V gene: TRBV20-1; J gene: TRBJ1-5; CDR3 length: 14; D gene: .; clone size: many; CDR3 DNA: TGCAGTGCTAATCTACAGCCTAGCAATCAGCCCCAGCATTTT; CDR3 protein: CSANLQPSNQPQHF
V gene: TRBV6-1; J gene: TRBJ1-2; CDR3 length: 13; D gene: TRBD1; clone size: many; CDR3 DNA: TGTGCCAGCAGACCGACAGGGCGGGATGGCTACACCTTC; CDR3 protein: CASRPTGRDGYTF
V gene: TRBV6-1; J gene: TRBJ1-1; CDR3 length: 11; D gene: .; clone size: many; CDR3 DNA: TGTGCCAGCAGTAACACTGGGTACGCTTTCTTT; CDR3 protein: CASSNTGYAFF
V gene: TRBV5-1; J gene: TRBJ1-2; CDR3 length: 15; D gene: .; clone size: .; CDR3 DNA: TGCGCCAGCAGCTTGGGGGAGATGCCTAACTATGGCTACACCTTC; CDR3 protein: CASSLGEMPNYGYTF
V gene: TRBV7-3; J gene: TRBJ2-1; CDR3 length: 16; D gene: TRBD2; clone size: .; CDR3 DNA: TGTGCCAGCAGGGAGACTAGCGGGAGCACCTACAATGAGCAGTTCTTC; CDR3 protein: CASRETSGSTYNEQFF
V gene: TRBV7-8; J gene: TRBJ2-1; CDR3 length: 13; D gene: .; clone size: .; CDR3 DNA: TGTGCCAGCAGCCCTTCCCCCTGGGATGAGCAGTTCTTC; CDR3 protein: CASSPSPWDEQFF
V gene: TRBV2; J gene: TRBJ2-7; CDR3 length: 14; D gene: .; clone size: .; CDR3 DNA: TGTGCCAGCAGGGGGGCGGGACACCTCTACGAGCAGTACTTC; CDR3 protein: CASRGAGHLYEQYF
V gene: TRBV19; J gene: TRBJ2-2; CDR3 length: 15; D gene: TRBD2; clone size: few; CDR3 DNA: TGTGCCAGTAGTAGCGGGAGTTTCTACACCGGGGAGCTGTTTTTT; CDR3 protein: CASSSGSFYTGELFF
V gene: TRBV20-1; J gene: TRBJ2-1; CDR3 length: 13; D gene: .; clone size: many; CDR3 DNA: TGCATTCCTAGTGGGGCGATCCACAATGAGCAGTTCTTC; CDR3 protein: CIPSGAIHNEQFF
V gene: TRBV5-1; J gene: TRBJ2-7; CDR3 length: 15; D gene: TRBD2; clone size: .; CDR3 DNA: TGCGCCAGCAGCCCGATGACTAGCAAGACCTACGAGCAGTACTTC; CDR3 protein: CASSPMTSKTYEQYF
V gene: TRBV3-1; J gene: TRBJ2-7; CDR3 length: 15; D gene: TRBD2; clone size: .; CDR3 DNA: TGTGCCAGCAGCCATCGGACTAGCGGGAAATACGAGCAGTACTTC; CDR3 protein: CASSHRTSGKYEQYF
V gene: TRBV10-1; J gene: TRBJ1-1; CDR3 length: 14; D gene: .; clone size: many; CDR3 DNA: TGCGCCAGCAGCGAAGGGTCCGGGAACACTGAAGCTTTCTTT; CDR3 protein: CASSEGSGNTEAFF
V gene: TRBV19; J gene: TRBJ2-7; CDR3 length: 13; D gene: TRBD1; clone size: few; CDR3 DNA: TGTGCCAGTATGGGACAGGGGAACTACGAGCAGTACTTC; CDR3 protein: CASMGQGNYEQYF
V gene: TRBV5-1; J gene: TRBJ1-3; CDR3 length: 12; D gene: .; clone size: few; CDR3 DNA: TGCGCCAGTTCACTAACCAGGGACACCATATATTTT; CDR3 protein: CASSLTRDTIYF
V gene: TRBV2; J gene: TRBJ2-1; CDR3 length: 11; D gene: .; clone size: many; CDR3 DNA: TGTGCCAGCAGTGTAAGCATCGAGCAGTTCTTC; CDR3 protein: CASSVSIEQFF
V gene: TRBV18; J gene: TRBJ1-1; CDR3 length: 18; D gene: TRBD1; clone size: many; CDR3 DNA: TGTGCCAGCTCACCCCGGAAGAGACAGGGATGGAGAGACACTGAAGCTTTCTTT; CDR3 protein: CASSPRKRQGWRDTEAFF